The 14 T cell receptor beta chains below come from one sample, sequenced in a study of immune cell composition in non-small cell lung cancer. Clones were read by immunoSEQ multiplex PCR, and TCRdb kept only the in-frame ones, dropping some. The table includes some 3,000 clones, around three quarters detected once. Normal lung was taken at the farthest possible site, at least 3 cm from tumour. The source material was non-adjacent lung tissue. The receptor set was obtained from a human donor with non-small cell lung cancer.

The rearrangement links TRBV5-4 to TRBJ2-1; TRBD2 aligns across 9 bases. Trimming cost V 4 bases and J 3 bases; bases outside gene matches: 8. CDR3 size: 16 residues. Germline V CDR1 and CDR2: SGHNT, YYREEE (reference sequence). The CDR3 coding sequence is TGTGCCAGCAGCCCCGGGCTAGCGGGATACTACAATGAGCAGTTCTTC. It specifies CASSPGLAGYYNEQFF.

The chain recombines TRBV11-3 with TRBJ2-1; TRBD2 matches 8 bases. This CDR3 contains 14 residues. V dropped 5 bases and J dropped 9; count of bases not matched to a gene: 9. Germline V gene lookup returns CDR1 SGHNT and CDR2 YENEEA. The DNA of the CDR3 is TGTGCCAGCAGCGATGACGCGGGAGGCCTTGAGCAGTTCTTC. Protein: CASSDDAGGLEQFF.

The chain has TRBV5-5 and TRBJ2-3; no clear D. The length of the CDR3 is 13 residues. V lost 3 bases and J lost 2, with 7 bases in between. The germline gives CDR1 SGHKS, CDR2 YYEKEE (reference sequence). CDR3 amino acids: CASSWRLTDTQYF. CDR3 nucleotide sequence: TGTGCCAGCAGCTGGAGACTCACAGATACGCAGTATTTT. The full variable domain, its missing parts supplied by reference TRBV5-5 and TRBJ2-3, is DAGVTQSPTHLIKTRGQQVTLRCSPISGHKSVSWYQQVLGQGPQFIFQYYEKEERGRGNFPDRFSARQFPNYSSELNVNALLLGDSALYLCASSWRLTDTQYFGPGTRLTVL.

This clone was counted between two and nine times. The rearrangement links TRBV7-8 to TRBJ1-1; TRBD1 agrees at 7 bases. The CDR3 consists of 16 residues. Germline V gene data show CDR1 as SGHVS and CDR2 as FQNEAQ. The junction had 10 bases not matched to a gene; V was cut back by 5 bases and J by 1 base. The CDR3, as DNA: TGTGCCAGCAGCCCCCCGACAGGGAAGGCGAACACTGAAGCTTTCTTT. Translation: CASSPPTGKANTEAFF.

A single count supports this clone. The CDR3 DNA is TGTGCCAGCAGCGTAGCTGGTTTAGCGGGGGGGCCGGAAGAGACCCAGTACTTC. As protein: CASSVAGLAGGPEETQYF. The rearrangement joins TRBV9 to TRBJ2-5; 11 nucleotides agree with TRBD2. V lost 0 bases to trimming and J lost 3 bases; unmatched junction nucleotides: 10. Germline-derived CDR1 and CDR2 are SGDLS and YYNGEE. CDR3 length equals 18 residues. Drawing the rest from reference TRBV9 and TRBJ2-5, the complete variable domain is DSGVTQTPKHLITATGQRVTLRCSPRSGDLSVYWYQQSLDQGLQFLIQYYNGEERAKGNILERFSAQQFPDLHSELNLSSLELGDSALYFCASSVAGLAGGPEETQYFGPGTRLLVL.

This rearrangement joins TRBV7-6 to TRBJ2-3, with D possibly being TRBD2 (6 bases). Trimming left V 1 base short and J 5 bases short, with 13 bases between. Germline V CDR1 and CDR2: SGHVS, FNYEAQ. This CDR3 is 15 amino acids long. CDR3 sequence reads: CASSLEGGLGDTQYF. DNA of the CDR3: TGTGCCAGCAGCTTAGAAGGAGGGTTAGGAGATACGCAGTATTTT.

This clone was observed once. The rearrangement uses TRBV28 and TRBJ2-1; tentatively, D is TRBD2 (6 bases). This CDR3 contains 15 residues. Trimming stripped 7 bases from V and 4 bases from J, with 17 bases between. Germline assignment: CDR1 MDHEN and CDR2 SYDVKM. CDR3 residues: CASTQLADIYNEQFF. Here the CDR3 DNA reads TGTGCCAGCACCCAACTAGCTGACATATACAATGAGCAGTTCTTC.

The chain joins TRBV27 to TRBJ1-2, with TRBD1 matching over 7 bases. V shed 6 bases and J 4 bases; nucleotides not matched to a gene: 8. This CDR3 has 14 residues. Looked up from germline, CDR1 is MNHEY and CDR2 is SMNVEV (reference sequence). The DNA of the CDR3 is TGTGCCAGCAGCAGAGGAGGACAGGCCTATGGCTACACCTTC. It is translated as CASSRGGQAYGYTF.

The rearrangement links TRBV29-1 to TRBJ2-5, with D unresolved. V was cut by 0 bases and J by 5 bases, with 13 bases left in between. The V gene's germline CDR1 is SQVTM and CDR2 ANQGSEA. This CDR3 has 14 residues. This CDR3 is CSVEEENRRETQYF. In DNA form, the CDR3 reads TGCAGCGTTGAAGAAGAAAATCGGCGGGAGACCCAGTACTTC.

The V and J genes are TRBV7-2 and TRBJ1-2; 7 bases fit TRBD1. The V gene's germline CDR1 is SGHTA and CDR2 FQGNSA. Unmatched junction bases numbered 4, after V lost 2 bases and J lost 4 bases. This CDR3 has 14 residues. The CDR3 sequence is CASSLWTGGYGYTF. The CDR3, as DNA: TGTGCCAGCAGCTTATGGACAGGCGGCTATGGCTACACCTTC.

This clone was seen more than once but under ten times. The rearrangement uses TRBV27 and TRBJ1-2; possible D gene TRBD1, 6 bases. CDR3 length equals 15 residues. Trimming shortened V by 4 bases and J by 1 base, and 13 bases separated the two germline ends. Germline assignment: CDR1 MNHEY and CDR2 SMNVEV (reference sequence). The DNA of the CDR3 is TGTGCCAGCAGTTCCCTCAGGGGATTTAACTATGGCTACACCTTC. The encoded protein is CASSSLRGFNYGYTF.

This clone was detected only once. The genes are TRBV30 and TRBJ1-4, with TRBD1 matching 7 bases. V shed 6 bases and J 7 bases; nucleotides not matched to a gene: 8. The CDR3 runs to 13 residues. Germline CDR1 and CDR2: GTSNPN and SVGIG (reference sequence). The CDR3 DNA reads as TGTGCCTGCCCAACAGGGGCGGGTGAAAAACTGTTTTTT. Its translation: CACPTGAGEKLFF. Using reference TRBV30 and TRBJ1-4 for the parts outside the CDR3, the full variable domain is SQTIHQWPATLVQPVGSPLSLECTVEGTSNPNLYWYRQAAGRGLQLLFYSVGIGQISSEVPQNLSASRPQDRQFILSSKKLLLSDSGFYLCACPTGAGEKLFFGSGTQLSVL.

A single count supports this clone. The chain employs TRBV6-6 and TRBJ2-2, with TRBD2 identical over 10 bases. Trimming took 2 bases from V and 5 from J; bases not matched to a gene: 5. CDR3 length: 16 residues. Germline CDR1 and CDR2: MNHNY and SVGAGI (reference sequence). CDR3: CASSYPLAGVTGELFF. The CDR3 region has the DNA TGTGCCAGCAGTTACCCCCTAGCGGGAGTGACCGGGGAGCTGTTTTTT.

CDR3 sequence reads: CATRGRPEAFF. CDR3 coding DNA: TGTGCCACCAGGGGGAGGCCTGAAGCTTTCTTT. This chain connects TRBV28 to TRBJ1-1; 7 bases are shared with TRBD1. This CDR3 comprises 11 residues. The germline CDR1 and CDR2 sequences are MDHEN and SYDVKM. V lost 10 bases and J lost 6; bases outside the gene matches: 5.